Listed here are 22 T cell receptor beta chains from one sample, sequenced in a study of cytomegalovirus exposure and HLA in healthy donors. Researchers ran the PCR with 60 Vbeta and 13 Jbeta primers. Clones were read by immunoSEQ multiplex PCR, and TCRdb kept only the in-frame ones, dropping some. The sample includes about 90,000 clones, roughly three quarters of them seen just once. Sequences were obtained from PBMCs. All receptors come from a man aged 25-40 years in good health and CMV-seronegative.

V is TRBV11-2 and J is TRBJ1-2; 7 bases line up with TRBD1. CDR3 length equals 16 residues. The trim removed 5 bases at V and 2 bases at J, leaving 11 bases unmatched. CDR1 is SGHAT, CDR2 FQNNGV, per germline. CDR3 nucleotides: TGTGCCAGCAGCCACCCGGGACAGTCCCTGAACTATGGCTACACCTTC. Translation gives CASSHPGQSLNYGYTF.

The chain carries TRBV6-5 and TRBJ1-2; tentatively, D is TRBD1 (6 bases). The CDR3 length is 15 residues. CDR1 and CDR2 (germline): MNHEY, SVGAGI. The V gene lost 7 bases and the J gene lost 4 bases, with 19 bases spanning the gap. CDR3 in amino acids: CASTTGFNLGYGYTF. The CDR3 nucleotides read TGTGCCAGCACTACAGGGTTCAACCTAGGCTATGGCTACACCTTC.

The CDR3 region has the DNA TGTGCCAGCAGCGAGACGCGTCCGGGGGGCACAGATACGCAGTATTTT. Protein: CASSETRPGGTDTQYF. The chain combines TRBV7-3 with TRBJ2-3, with a possible D match to TRBD2 (6 bases). Germline CDR1 is SGHTA and CDR2 is FQGTGA. The CDR3 runs 16 residues. The V end was cut by 5 bases, the J end by 1 base, with 16 bases between.

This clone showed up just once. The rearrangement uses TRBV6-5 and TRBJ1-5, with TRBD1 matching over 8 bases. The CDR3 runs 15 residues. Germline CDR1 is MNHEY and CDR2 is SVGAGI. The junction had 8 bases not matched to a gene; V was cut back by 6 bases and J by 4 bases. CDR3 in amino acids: CASSPSGQGNQPQHF. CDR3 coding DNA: TGTGCCAGCAGCCCCTCCGGACAGGGAAATCAGCCCCAGCATTTT.

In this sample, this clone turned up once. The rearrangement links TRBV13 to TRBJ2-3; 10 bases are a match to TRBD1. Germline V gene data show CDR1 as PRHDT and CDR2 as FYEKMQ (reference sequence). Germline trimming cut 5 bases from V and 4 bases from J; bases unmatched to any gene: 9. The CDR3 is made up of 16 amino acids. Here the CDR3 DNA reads TGTGCCAGCAGCCACCCGACAGGGGGCTACCCAGATACGCAGTATTTT. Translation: CASSHPTGGYPDTQYF.

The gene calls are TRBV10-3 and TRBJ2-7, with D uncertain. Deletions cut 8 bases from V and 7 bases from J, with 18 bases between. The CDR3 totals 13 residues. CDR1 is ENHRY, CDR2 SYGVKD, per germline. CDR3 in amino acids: CAIVTDGVREQYF. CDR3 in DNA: TGTGCCATCGTGACTGACGGAGTGAGGGAGCAGTACTTC.

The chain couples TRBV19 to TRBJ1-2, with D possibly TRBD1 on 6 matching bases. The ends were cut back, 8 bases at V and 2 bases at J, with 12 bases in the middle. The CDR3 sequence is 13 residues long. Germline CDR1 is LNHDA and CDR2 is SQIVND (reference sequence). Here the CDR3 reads CASQDRVNYGYTF. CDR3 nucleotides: TGTGCCAGTCAGGACAGAGTCAACTATGGCTACACCTTC.

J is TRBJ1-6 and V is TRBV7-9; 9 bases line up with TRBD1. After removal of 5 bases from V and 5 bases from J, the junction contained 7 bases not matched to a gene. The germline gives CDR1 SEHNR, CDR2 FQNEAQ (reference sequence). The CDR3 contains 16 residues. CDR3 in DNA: TGTGCCAGCAGCCTGACCGGGACAGGGAATAATTCACCCCTCCACTTT. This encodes CASSLTGTGNNSPLHF.

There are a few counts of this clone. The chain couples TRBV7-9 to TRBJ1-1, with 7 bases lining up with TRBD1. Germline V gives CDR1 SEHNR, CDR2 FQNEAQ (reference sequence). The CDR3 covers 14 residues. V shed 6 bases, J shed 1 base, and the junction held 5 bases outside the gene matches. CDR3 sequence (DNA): TGTGCCAGCAGACCGGGACAGAGGAACACTGAAGCTTTCTTT. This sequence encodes CASRPGQRNTEAFF.

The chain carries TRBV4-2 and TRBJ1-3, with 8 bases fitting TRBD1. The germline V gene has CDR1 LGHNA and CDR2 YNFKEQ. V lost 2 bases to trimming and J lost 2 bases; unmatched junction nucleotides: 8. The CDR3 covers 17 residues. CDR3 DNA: TGTGCCAGCAGCCAATATACAGGGGGAATGCCTGGAAACACCATATATTTT. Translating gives CASSQYTGGMPGNTIYF.

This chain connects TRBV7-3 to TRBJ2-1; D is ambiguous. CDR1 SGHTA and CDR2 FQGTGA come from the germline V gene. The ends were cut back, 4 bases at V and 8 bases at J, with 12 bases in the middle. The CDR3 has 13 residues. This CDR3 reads CASSSYSNDEQFF. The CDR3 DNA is TGTGCCAGCAGCTCCTACTCAAATGATGAGCAGTTCTTC.

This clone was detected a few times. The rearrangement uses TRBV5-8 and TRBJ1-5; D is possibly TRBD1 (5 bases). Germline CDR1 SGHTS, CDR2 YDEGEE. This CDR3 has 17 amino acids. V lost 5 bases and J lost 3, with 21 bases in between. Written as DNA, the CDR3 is TGTGCCAGCAGACAAAATCGGGGGGACTTATCCAATCAGCCCCAGCATTTT. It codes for CASRQNRGDLSNQPQHF. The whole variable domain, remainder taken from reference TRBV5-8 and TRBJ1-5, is EAGVTQSPTHLIKTRGQQATLRCSPISGHTSVYWYQQALGLGLQFLLWYDEGEERNRGNFPPRFSGRQFPNYSSELNVNALELEDSALYLCASRQNRGDLSNQPQHFGDGTRLSIL.

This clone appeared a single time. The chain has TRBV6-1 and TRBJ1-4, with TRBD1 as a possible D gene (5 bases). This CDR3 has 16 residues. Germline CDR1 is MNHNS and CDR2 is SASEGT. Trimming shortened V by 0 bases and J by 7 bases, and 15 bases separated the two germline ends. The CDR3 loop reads CASSEAIRATGEKLFF. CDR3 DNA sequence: TGTGCCAGCAGTGAAGCGATCAGGGCGACTGGTGAAAAACTGTTTTTT.

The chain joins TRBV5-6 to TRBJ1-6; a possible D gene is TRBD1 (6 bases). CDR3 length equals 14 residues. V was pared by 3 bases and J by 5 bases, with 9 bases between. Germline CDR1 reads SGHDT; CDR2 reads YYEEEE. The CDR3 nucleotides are TGTGCCAGCAGCTCAACAGGGAATAATTCACCCCTCCACTTT. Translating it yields CASSSTGNNSPLHF.

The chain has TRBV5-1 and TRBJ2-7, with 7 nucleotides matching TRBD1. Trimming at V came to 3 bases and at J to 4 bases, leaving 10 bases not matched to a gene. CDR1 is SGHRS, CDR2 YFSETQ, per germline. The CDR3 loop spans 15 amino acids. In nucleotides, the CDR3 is TGCGCCAGCAGCTCCGGACGGGACAGAGCATACGAGCAGTACTTC. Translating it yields CASSSGRDRAYEQYF.

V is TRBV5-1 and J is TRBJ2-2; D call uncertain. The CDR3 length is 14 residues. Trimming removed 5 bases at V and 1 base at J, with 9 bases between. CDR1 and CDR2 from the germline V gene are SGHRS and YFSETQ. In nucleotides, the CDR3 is TGCGCCAGCAGTATAGTAGTGAACACCGGGGAGCTGTTTTTT. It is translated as CASSIVVNTGELFF.

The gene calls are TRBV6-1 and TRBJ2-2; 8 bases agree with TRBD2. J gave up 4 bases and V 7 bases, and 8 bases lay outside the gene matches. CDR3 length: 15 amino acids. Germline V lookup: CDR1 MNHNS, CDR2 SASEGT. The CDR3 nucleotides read TGTGCCAGCACCTCGGGGGGGCGAGTCACCGGGGAGCTGTTTTTT. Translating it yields CASTSGGRVTGELFF.

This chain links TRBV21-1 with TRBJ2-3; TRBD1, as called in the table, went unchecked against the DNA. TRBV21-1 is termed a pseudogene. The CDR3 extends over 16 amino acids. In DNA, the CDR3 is TGTGCCACTCAGTCCCTCGACAGCCCTAGCACAGATACGCAGTATTTT. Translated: CATQSLDSPSTDTQYF.

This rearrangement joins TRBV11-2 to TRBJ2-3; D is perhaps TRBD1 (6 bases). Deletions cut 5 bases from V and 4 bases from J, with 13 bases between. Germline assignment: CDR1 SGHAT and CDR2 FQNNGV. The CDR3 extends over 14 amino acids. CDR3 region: CASSTNRVADTQYF. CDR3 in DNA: TGTGCCAGCAGCACAAACAGGGTAGCAGATACGCAGTATTTT.

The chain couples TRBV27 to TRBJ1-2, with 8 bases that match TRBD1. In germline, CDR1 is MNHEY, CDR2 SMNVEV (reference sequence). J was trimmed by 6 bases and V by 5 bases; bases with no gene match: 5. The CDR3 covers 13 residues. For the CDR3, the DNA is TGTGCCAGCAGTCGAGACAGGGGTGATGGCTACACCTTC. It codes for CASSRDRGDGYTF.

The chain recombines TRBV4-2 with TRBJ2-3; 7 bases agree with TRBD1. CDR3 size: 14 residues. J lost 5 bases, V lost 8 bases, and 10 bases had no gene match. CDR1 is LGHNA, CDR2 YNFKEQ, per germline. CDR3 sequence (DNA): TGTGCCAGCCGAGGGGGCCCCGGGTTAGATACGCAGTATTTT. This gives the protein CASRGGPGLDTQYF.

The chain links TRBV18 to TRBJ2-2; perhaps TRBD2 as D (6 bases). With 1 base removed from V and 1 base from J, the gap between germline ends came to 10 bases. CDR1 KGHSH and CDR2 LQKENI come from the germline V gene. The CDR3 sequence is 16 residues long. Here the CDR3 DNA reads TGTGCCAGCTCACCACGACCGCGGGGGAACACCGGGGAGCTGTTTTTT. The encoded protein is CASSPRPRGNTGELFF.